The clone carrying this TCR beta chain was picked up a small number of times. The antigen remains unidentified. This entry comes from a study of CD4 T cells in relation to SARS-CoV-2 and coronaviruses. Study overall: After roughly eleven days of antigen culture, PBMC TCR beta CDR3s were sequenced. No peptide or an HIV-1 Nef peptide pool served as negative control.

Repertoires were generated with immunoSEQ multiplex PCR, while TCRdb's copy carries only in-frame clones and drops some. The sample has 20,000 to 25,000 clones, approximately 72% seen once; the top ten hold around 20%. The unexposed donors gave CD4+ T cells in about 2010-2019, prior to COVID-19. CD4+ T cells were isolated from the cells after about ten days of culture. Unexposed-donor CD4+ T cells were probed with SARS-CoV-2 S/N and four cold-coronavirus spikes, cells permitting. The V gene's germline CDR1 is LGHNA and CDR2 YSLEER. The CDR3 runs 16 residues. The J segment lost 4 bases and the V segment lost 5 bases, leaving 12 bases of the junction unmatched.

The chain links TRBV4-3 to TRBJ1-2; 8 nucleotides line up with TRBD1. Source material: CD4+ T cells from PBMCs, cultured in vitro. The sequence came from a human donor in good health. This CDR3 is CASSSLRPTGGYGYTF. The CDR3 DNA is TGCGCCAGCAGCTCCTTACGACCTACAGGGGGCTATGGCTACACCTTC.